The rows below give T cell receptor beta chains drawn from one sample of a study of T cells in localized non-small cell lung cancer. Measured with immunoSEQ multiplex PCR; TCRdb has only the in-frame clones, and not every one. The table shows 34,000 or so clones, with 93% occurring only once. Sample: peripheral blood, taken before any cancer treatment. All receptors derive from a female donor of 60 years or more with stage I lung adenocarcinoma. Both conserved end residues are part of each CDR3. A D gene is named only where the DNA matches it firmly. The size of a clone is reported for some rows only, either as once, few or many, or as a class for expanded clones.

v_call: TRBV4-1
clone_size: -
j_call: TRBJ2-5
d_call: -
cdr3_nt: TGCGCCAGCAGCCATCCCCAGGACATCCTCCGGGAGACCCAGTACTTC
cdr3_aa: CASSHPQDILRETQYF

v_call: TRBV18
clone_size: -
j_call: TRBJ1-2
d_call: -
cdr3_nt: TGTGCCAGCTCACGGGACCGTAATAACTATGGCTACACCTTC
cdr3_aa: CASSRDRNNYGYTF

v_call: TRBV6-6
clone_size: -
j_call: TRBJ1-1
d_call: -
cdr3_nt: TGTGCCAGCAGAGAAGTGGACGGTGGCACTGAAGCTTTCTTT
cdr3_aa: CASREVDGGTEAFF

v_call: TRBV7-2
clone_size: -
j_call: TRBJ2-1
d_call: -
cdr3_nt: TGTGCCAGCAGCTTAGGTGGCGAGGCCCTAGGAGAATATGAGCAGTTCTTC
cdr3_aa: CASSLGGEALGEYEQFF

v_call: TRBV6-5
clone_size: -
j_call: TRBJ1-1
d_call: TRBD1
cdr3_nt: TGTGCCAGCAGTTATTCCGAGACAGGGGGTAGAGCTTTCTTT
cdr3_aa: CASSYSETGGRAFF

v_call: TRBV6-5
clone_size: -
j_call: TRBJ2-6
d_call: -
cdr3_nt: TGTGCCAGCAGTTACTCCGGCTCTGGGGCCAACGTCCTGACTTTC
cdr3_aa: CASSYSGSGANVLTF

v_call: TRBV7-2
clone_size: -
j_call: TRBJ2-5
d_call: TRBD2
cdr3_nt: TGTGCCAGCACCCCGGCTAGCGGGAGGGTTAGGGAGACCCAGTACTTC
cdr3_aa: CASTPASGRVRETQYF

v_call: TRBV28
clone_size: -
j_call: TRBJ1-5
d_call: TRBD1
cdr3_nt: TGTGCCAGCAGTTCGTCCCGAACAGGGGCCAGCAATCAGCCCCAGCATTTT
cdr3_aa: CASSSSRTGASNQPQHF

v_call: TRBV15
clone_size: -
j_call: TRBJ2-3
d_call: TRBD2
cdr3_nt: TGTGCCACCAGCACCTGGGGTAGCGGGAGCTCAGAGGGTACGCAGTATTTT
cdr3_aa: CATSTWGSGSSEGTQYF

v_call: TRBV5-8
clone_size: -
j_call: TRBJ2-1
d_call: TRBD2
cdr3_nt: TGTGCCAGCAGCCTCTACGGACTAGCGGGGGGCCCCTCCTACAATGAGCAGTTCTTC
cdr3_aa: CASSLYGLAGGPSYNEQFF

v_call: TRBV11-3
clone_size: -
j_call: TRBJ2-3
d_call: -
cdr3_nt: TGTGCCAGCAGCTTAGGGGATACGCAGTATTTT
cdr3_aa: CASSLGDTQYF

v_call: TRBV28
clone_size: -
j_call: TRBJ2-6
d_call: TRBD1
cdr3_nt: TGTGCCAGCAGCCAGGACAGGGTGACTGGGGCCAACGTCCTGACTTTC
cdr3_aa: CASSQDRVTGANVLTF

v_call: TRBV15
clone_size: once
j_call: TRBJ2-7
d_call: -
cdr3_nt: TGTGCCACCAGCAGAGGGACTACAGGGCTCTACGAGCAGTACTTC
cdr3_aa: CATSRGTTGLYEQYF

v_call: TRBV7-9
clone_size: -
j_call: TRBJ2-1
d_call: TRBD1
cdr3_nt: TGTGCCAGCAGCTTTGGTACAGGGGGTTACAATGAGCAGTTCTTC
cdr3_aa: CASSFGTGGYNEQFF

v_call: TRBV30
clone_size: -
j_call: TRBJ1-2
d_call: -
cdr3_nt: TGTGCCTGGAGTGTACGGCAGTCCCCCGCTAACTATGGCTACACCTTC
cdr3_aa: CAWSVRQSPANYGYTF

v_call: TRBV2
clone_size: -
j_call: TRBJ2-1
d_call: TRBD1
cdr3_nt: TGTGCCAGCAGACCCGGGACAGGCTTGGATGAGCAGTTCTTC
cdr3_aa: CASRPGTGLDEQFF

v_call: TRBV30
clone_size: -
j_call: TRBJ1-5
d_call: TRBD1
cdr3_nt: TGTGCCTGGAGTGTCAGGGGGCGTGGTAGCAATCAGCCCCAGCATTTT
cdr3_aa: CAWSVRGRGSNQPQHF

v_call: TRBV21-1
clone_size: -
j_call: TRBJ1-2
d_call: -
cdr3_nt: TGTGCCAGCAGCCCCGAGGGGGATTCTAACTATGGCTACACCTTC
cdr3_aa: CASSPEGDSNYGYTF

v_call: TRBV7-9
clone_size: -
j_call: TRBJ1-2
d_call: TRBD1
cdr3_nt: TGTGCCAGCAGCTTTTCCACAGGGGACTTTGGGTATGGCTACACCTTC
cdr3_aa: CASSFSTGDFGYGYTF

v_call: TRBV7-2
clone_size: -
j_call: TRBJ2-6
d_call: -
cdr3_nt: TGTGCCAGCAGCCAGAGAGTTGGCAGGGGGGTTTCTGGGGCCAACGTCCTGACTTTC
cdr3_aa: CASSQRVGRGVSGANVLTF

v_call: TRBV28
clone_size: -
j_call: TRBJ2-1
d_call: TRBD2
cdr3_nt: TGTGCCAGCAGTATTACAGGCGGGGGGCAGTTCTTC
cdr3_aa: CASSITGGGQFF

v_call: TRBV7-2
clone_size: -
j_call: TRBJ2-3
d_call: TRBD2
cdr3_nt: TGTGCCAGCAGCTTTCAACTAGCGGGGGCCTCTAGCACAGATACGCAGTATTTT
cdr3_aa: CASSFQLAGASSTDTQYF

v_call: TRBV10-3
clone_size: once
j_call: TRBJ2-5
d_call: TRBD2
cdr3_nt: TGTGCCATCATGGCCTTCAAAAAGTCGACTAGCGAGCAAACGGAGACCCAGTACTTC
cdr3_aa: CAIMAFKKSTSEQTETQYF

v_call: TRBV2
clone_size: -
j_call: TRBJ2-7
d_call: TRBD1
cdr3_nt: TGTGCCAGCAGTACAGGGGGACCCTCCTACGAGCAGTACTTC
cdr3_aa: CASSTGGPSYEQYF

v_call: TRBV9
clone_size: -
j_call: TRBJ1-3
d_call: -
cdr3_nt: TGTGCCAGCAGCGTAGGAGTCGGGACTCTGGGAAACACCATATATTTT
cdr3_aa: CASSVGVGTLGNTIYF

v_call: TRBV29-1
clone_size: -
j_call: TRBJ2-3
d_call: -
cdr3_nt: TGCAGCGTAAACCAAGGGACAGATACGCAGTATTTT
cdr3_aa: CSVNQGTDTQYF

v_call: TRBV2
clone_size: -
j_call: TRBJ1-1
d_call: TRBD1
cdr3_nt: TGTGCCAGCAGCCCTCAGGGGGGTCTTACTGAAGCTTTCTTT
cdr3_aa: CASSPQGGLTEAFF

v_call: TRBV28
clone_size: -
j_call: TRBJ2-7
d_call: -
cdr3_nt: TGTGCCAGCAGTTCCCCAGGGCGCGAGCAGTACTTC
cdr3_aa: CASSSPGREQYF

v_call: TRBV9
clone_size: -
j_call: TRBJ2-1
d_call: TRBD2
cdr3_nt: TGTGCCAGCAGCGTAAACGGGAGGCCTTACAATGAGCAGTTCTTC
cdr3_aa: CASSVNGRPYNEQFF

v_call: TRBV15
clone_size: -
j_call: TRBJ1-5
d_call: TRBD1
cdr3_nt: TGTGCCACGGGACAGGGCCCTCAGCCCCAGCATTTT
cdr3_aa: CATGQGPQPQHF

v_call: TRBV6-5
clone_size: -
j_call: TRBJ2-3
d_call: -
cdr3_nt: TGTGCCAGCAGCCGCCCTAGATCAGATACGCAGTATTTT
cdr3_aa: CASSRPRSDTQYF

v_call: TRBV30
clone_size: -
j_call: TRBJ2-2
d_call: TRBD1
cdr3_nt: TGTGCCTGGAGTAACCCTCGACCCGGGACAGGGACCAAAAACACCGGGGAGCTGTTTTTT
cdr3_aa: CAWSNPRPGTGTKNTGELFF

v_call: TRBV25-1
clone_size: once
j_call: TRBJ2-5
d_call: -
cdr3_nt: TGTGCCAGCAGTGAGGCGGACCGCCTCAGGGAGACCCAGTACTTC
cdr3_aa: CASSEADRLRETQYF

v_call: TRBV29-1
clone_size: -
j_call: TRBJ1-1
d_call: TRBD1
cdr3_nt: TGCAGCGTCATTAAGACAGGGCGAGGCGGTGGCACTGAAGCTTTCTTT
cdr3_aa: CSVIKTGRGGGTEAFF

v_call: TRBV28
clone_size: -
j_call: TRBJ1-5
d_call: -
cdr3_nt: TGTGCCAGCAGTTTACGGGGGAGGGGTAATCAGCCCCAGCATTTT
cdr3_aa: CASSLRGRGNQPQHF

v_call: TRBV21-1
clone_size: -
j_call: TRBJ2-1
d_call: -
cdr3_nt: TGTGCCAGCAGCAAAGCGCGGGCGGGGTCCTACAATGAGCAGTTCTTC
cdr3_aa: CASSKARAGSYNEQFF

v_call: TRBV5-1
clone_size: -
j_call: TRBJ2-4
d_call: -
cdr3_nt: TGCGCCAGCAGGGTCGATCTAGCCAAAAACATTCAGTACTTC
cdr3_aa: CASRVDLAKNIQYF

v_call: TRBV9
clone_size: -
j_call: TRBJ1-2
d_call: -
cdr3_nt: TGTGCCAGCAGCGGAGAATGGGGCATCTATGGCTACACCTTC
cdr3_aa: CASSGEWGIYGYTF

v_call: TRBV6-4
clone_size: -
j_call: TRBJ2-3
d_call: TRBD1
cdr3_nt: TGTGCCAGCAGTGCCACCCCGGGGGACAGGGTTACAGATACGCAGTATTTT
cdr3_aa: CASSATPGDRVTDTQYF

v_call: TRBV18
clone_size: once
j_call: TRBJ2-7
d_call: -
cdr3_nt: TGTGCCAGCTCACCACTTGAGGCTAACTACGAGCAGTACTTC
cdr3_aa: CASSPLEANYEQYF

v_call: TRBV29-1
clone_size: -
j_call: TRBJ2-5
d_call: TRBD2
cdr3_nt: TGCAGCGTTGAAGCTACTAGCGGGGGGAGGATGGAGACCCAGTACTTC
cdr3_aa: CSVEATSGGRMETQYF

v_call: TRBV2
clone_size: -
j_call: TRBJ1-2
d_call: -
cdr3_nt: TGTGCCATTACAGGGTCCTATGGCTACACCTTC
cdr3_aa: CAITGSYGYTF

v_call: TRBV30
clone_size: -
j_call: TRBJ1-1
d_call: -
cdr3_nt: TGTGCCTGGGCCCGGGGGAGTGGGACTGAAGCTTTCTTT
cdr3_aa: CAWARGSGTEAFF

v_call: TRBV19
clone_size: -
j_call: TRBJ1-1
d_call: TRBD1
cdr3_nt: TGTGCCAGTAGTATCTCGACAGGGATCTTTGAAGCTTTCTTT
cdr3_aa: CASSISTGIFEAFF

v_call: TRBV5-6
clone_size: -
j_call: TRBJ2-2
d_call: TRBD2
cdr3_nt: TGTGCCAGCAGCTCGAGGACTAGCTCGAACACCGGGGAGCTGTTTTTT
cdr3_aa: CASSSRTSSNTGELFF

v_call: TRBV19
clone_size: once
j_call: TRBJ2-3
d_call: -
cdr3_nt: TGTGCCAGTAGTGCAAACGGTTTTAGCACAGATACGCAGTATTTT
cdr3_aa: CASSANGFSTDTQYF

v_call: TRBV4-2
clone_size: -
j_call: TRBJ2-1
d_call: TRBD2
cdr3_nt: TGTGCCAGCAGCCAAGATAGCGGGACATGGGATGAGCAGTTCTTC
cdr3_aa: CASSQDSGTWDEQFF

v_call: TRBV4-1
clone_size: -
j_call: TRBJ1-2
d_call: TRBD1
cdr3_nt: TGCGCCAGCAGCCAAGATTGGACAGGGGGCGACGGCTACACCTTC
cdr3_aa: CASSQDWTGGDGYTF

v_call: TRBV18
clone_size: -
j_call: TRBJ2-2
d_call: -
cdr3_nt: TGTGCCAGCTCACGATCAGACAGATCCACGAACACCGGGGAGCTGTTTTTT
cdr3_aa: CASSRSDRSTNTGELFF

v_call: TRBV18
clone_size: -
j_call: TRBJ1-2
d_call: -
cdr3_nt: TGTGCCAGCTCACTCGACCGAACAGCTAACTATGGCTACACCTTC
cdr3_aa: CASSLDRTANYGYTF

v_call: TRBV18
clone_size: -
j_call: TRBJ1-3
d_call: -
cdr3_nt: TGTGCCAGCTCACCCTCTAAGGGATACACCATATATTTT
cdr3_aa: CASSPSKGYTIYF

v_call: TRBV7-8
clone_size: -
j_call: TRBJ1-1
d_call: TRBD1
cdr3_nt: TGTGCCAGCAGCCCGTTGGACAGGGGGAACACTGAAGCTTTCTTT
cdr3_aa: CASSPLDRGNTEAFF

v_call: TRBV27
clone_size: -
j_call: TRBJ1-3
d_call: TRBD1
cdr3_nt: TGTGCCAGCACTACAGGGGATTTAATCGCGAACACCATATATTTT
cdr3_aa: CASTTGDLIANTIYF

v_call: TRBV9
clone_size: -
j_call: TRBJ1-1
d_call: -
cdr3_nt: TGTGCCAGCAGCGTAGCTGAGGGCCTAACTGAAGCTTTCTTT
cdr3_aa: CASSVAEGLTEAFF

v_call: TRBV7-9
clone_size: once
j_call: TRBJ2-6
d_call: -
cdr3_nt: TGTGCCAGCAGCATGCTGACAGCTGGGGCCAACGTCCTGACTTTC
cdr3_aa: CASSMLTAGANVLTF